These 24 T cell receptor beta chains came from one sample sequenced in a study of T cells in Graves' hyperthyroidism and ophthalmopathy. The TCR beta CDR3 regions underwent amplification using RNA transcripts as the source. HTBI primers were employed in a first-round RT-PCR of the TCR CDR3. TCRdb fed the multiplex PCR reads into MiXCR, producing one record per CDR3 protein. The repertoire includes about 560,000 distinct CDR3 sequences, roughly a sixth of them detected once, and 18% sits in the top ten. The specimen was blood. Receptors originate from a young woman with Graves' hyperthyroidism.

This clonotype was found a few times. This chain links TRBV3-1 with TRBJ2-1; possibly TRBD1 for D (5 bases). V was trimmed by 0 bases and J by 5 bases, leaving 17 bases between them. The CDR3 totals 17 residues. CDR1 is LGHDT and CDR2 is YNNKEL in the germline V gene (reference sequence). The DNA of the CDR3 is TGTGCCAGCAGCCAAGAAGAAGCACAGGTACTAAACAATGAGCAGTTCTTC. It translates to CASSQEEAQVLNNEQFF.

This clonotype was counted many times. The chain has TRBV27 and TRBJ2-7, with D perhaps given as TRBD1 or TRBD2 (5 bases each). Per germline, CDR1 MNHEY and CDR2 SMNVEV (reference sequence). V was pared by 6 bases and J by 6 bases, with 18 bases between. The CDR3 totals 14 residues. DNA of the CDR3: TGTGCCAGCAGCTCGACCAGGGTTGGGACCGAGCAGTACTTC. It encodes CASSSTRVGTEQYF.

Only a few counts were recorded for this clonotype. The V call is TRBV7-9, the J call TRBJ1-3, with D uncertain. The CDR3 spans 13 residues. Germline CDR1 is SEHNR and CDR2 is FQNEAQ (reference sequence). Trimming removed 5 bases from V and 0 bases from J, with 5 bases in between. CDR3 bases: TGTGCCAGCAGCAAAGGCTCTGGAAACACCATATATTTT. Protein sequence: CASSKGSGNTIYF.

As regards this clonotype: An end of the junction differs from the germline gene, which may be a read error. The rearrangement uses TRBV6-9 and TRBJ2-3; D uncertain. The CDR3 runs 12 residues. Germline assignment: CDR1 MNHGY and CDR2 SVAAGI. CDR3 loop: CVSSSDSGTQYF. CDR3 DNA: TGTGTCAGCAGTTCCGACTCAGGAACGCAGTATTTT.

As for this clonotype: One end of the junction does not line up with germline, which may come from a read error. The chain employs TRBV28 and TRBJ2-1; D possibly matches TRBD1 or TRBD2 (5 bases each). The CDR3 covers 17 residues. The germline CDR1 and CDR2 sequences are MDHEN and SYDVKM. This CDR3 reads CAGSLRVTGTYYNEQFF. Here the CDR3 DNA reads TGTGCCGGCAGTTTAAGGGTTACCGGGACCTACTACAATGAGCAGTTCTTC.

V usage is TRBV20-1 and J usage is TRBJ2-1; 12 bases are shared with TRBD2. J gave up 9 bases and V 6 bases, and 12 bases lay outside the gene matches. The germline V gene has CDR1 DFQATT and CDR2 SNEGSKA (reference sequence). The CDR3 runs to 15 residues. CDR3 amino acids: CSAASPSGGDGEQFF. CDR3 bases: TGCAGTGCCGCCTCCCCTAGCGGGGGGGACGGTGAGCAGTTCTTC.

The chain combines TRBV2 with TRBJ1-2, with TRBD1 identical over 7 bases. CDR3 length: 14 amino acids. Per germline, CDR1 SNHLY and CDR2 FYNNEI. V gave up 0 bases and J gave up 7 bases; unmatched junction bases: 5. The CDR3 bases are TGTGCCAGCAGTGAAGCACGGCAGGGGGGTGGCTACACCTTC. It codes for CASSEARQGGGYTF.

As concerns this clonotype: A much larger clone differs by one base, so this may be a read error. The genes are TRBV12-3 or TRBV12-4 and TRBJ2-1; TRBD1 matches at 8 bases. With 5 bases clipped from V and 4 bases from J, the junction kept 4 bases outside the gene matches. The CDR3 length is 14 residues. CDR3 residues: CASSQGAGYNEQFF. The CDR3 region has the DNA TGTGCCAGCAGTCAGGGGGCAGGGTACAATGAGCAGTTCTTC.

The chain is built from TRBV5-6 and TRBJ1-1; TRBD1 aligns across 8 bases. V dropped 0 bases and J dropped 0; count of bases not matched to a gene: 4. The CDR3 extends over 16 amino acids. Germline values: CDR1 SGHDT, CDR2 YYEEEE. The chain's CDR3 is CASSLGRGRVNTEAFF. CDR3 sequence (DNA): TGTGCCAGCAGCTTGGGCAGGGGGCGGGTGAACACTGAAGCTTTCTTT. The full variable domain, its missing parts supplied by reference TRBV5-6 and TRBJ1-1, is DAGVTQSPTHLIKTRGQQVTLRCSPKSGHDTVSWYQQALGQGPQFIFQYYEEEERQRGNFPDRFSGHQFPNYSSELNVNALLLGDSALYLCASSLGRGRVNTEAFFGQGTRLTVV.

V is TRBV20-1 and J is TRBJ1-2; D gene uncertain. The CDR3 has 15 amino acids. Trimming removed 5 bases from V and 4 bases from J, with 20 bases in between. CDR1 and CDR2 from the germline V gene are DFQATT and SNEGSKA (reference sequence). The CDR3 region has the DNA TGCAGTGCTTTCATCCCCTACGGAGTAATCTATGGCTACACCTTC. Protein sequence: CSAFIPYGVIYGYTF.

This chain joins TRBV2 and TRBJ1-2; 12 positions match TRBD1. The CDR3 totals 15 residues. From germline, CDR1 is SNHLY and CDR2 FYNNEI. Trimming removed 8 bases from V and 4 bases from J; junction bases left unmatched: 8. CDR3 nucleotide sequence: TGTGCCAGCTCGGGACAGGGGGCTCTGAGCTATGGCTACACCTTC. Protein: CASSGQGALSYGYTF.

This clonotype showed up just a few times. The V and J genes are TRBV5-6 and TRBJ1-1; maybe TRBD1 (6 bases). This CDR3 spans 14 amino acids. Germline V gene sequence: CDR1 SGHDT, CDR2 YYEEEE. V lost 4 bases, J lost 5 bases, and 15 bases lay in between. This chain's CDR3 is CASSQGSEGTEAFF. In nucleotides, the CDR3 is TGTGCCAGCAGCCAGGGGTCCGAGGGAACTGAAGCTTTCTTT.

This clonotype was recorded at least ten times. V gene TRBV24-1 combines with J gene TRBJ1-1; 9 bases line up with TRBD1. This CDR3 spans 15 amino acids. With 1 base clipped from V and 4 bases from J, the junction kept 3 bases outside the gene matches. Germline values: CDR1 KGHDR, CDR2 SFDVKD. In DNA, the CDR3 is TGTGCCACCAGTGATTTCGTGACAGGGGGCACTGAAGCTTTCTTT. It encodes CATSDFVTGGTEAFF.

This clonotype occurred many times. This rearrangement joins TRBV7-6 to TRBJ1-2; 9 bases agree with TRBD1. V lost 4 bases and J lost 3; bases outside the gene matches: 6. Germline loops: CDR1 SGHVS, CDR2 FNYEAQ. CDR3 length: 15 residues. The CDR3 bases are TGTGCCAGCAGCTCCGGGACAGGGAAGGACTATGGCTACACCTTC. Translation gives CASSSGTGKDYGYTF.

About this clonotype: A much larger clone differs from this one at a single base, so this may be a read error. The chain couples TRBV6-1 to TRBJ1-5; 7 positions match TRBD1. The CDR3 spans 16 residues. V trimming: 8 bases; J trimming: 7 bases; junction bases outside the gene matches: 17. Germline CDR1 is MNHNS and CDR2 is SASEGT. CDR3 region: CASGQRQGKGGQPQHF. The CDR3 coding sequence is TGTGCCAGCGGACAACGACAGGGTAAGGGGGGACAGCCCCAGCATTTT.

This clonotype has a count of ten or more. The chain combines TRBV6-1 with TRBJ2-7, with D maybe TRBD1 (6 bases). V was shortened by 5 bases and J by 4 bases, with 12 bases between the two germline ends. CDR3 length equals 13 residues. CDR1 MNHNS and CDR2 SASEGT come from the germline V gene. CDR3 sequence reads: CASSSDRMYEQYF. Written as DNA, the CDR3 is TGTGCCAGCAGTTCAGACAGGATGTACGAGCAGTACTTC.

This clonotype was recorded at least ten times. V is TRBV7-9 and J is TRBJ1-1, with D tentatively TRBD1 (6 bases). V was cut by 2 bases and J by 4 bases, with 20 bases left in between. Germline V gene lookup returns CDR1 SEHNR and CDR2 FQNEAQ (reference sequence). The CDR3 is 17 residues long. This CDR3 is CASSLWPSGHSATEAFF. Here the CDR3 DNA reads TGTGCCAGCAGCTTATGGCCCTCGGGACACTCGGCCACTGAAGCTTTCTTT.

This clonotype has at least ten counts. This chain uses TRBV6-1 with TRBJ2-1; D gene unclear. V was shortened by 4 bases and J by 5 bases, with 21 bases between the two germline ends. The CDR3 sequence is 17 residues long. Per the germline V gene, CDR1 is MNHNS and CDR2 is SASEGT. CDR3 nucleotide sequence: TGTGCCAGCAGTGTGGGCCACCGCGAGATCAGAGACAATGAGCAGTTCTTC. Residues: CASSVGHREIRDNEQFF.

The chain links TRBV12-3 or TRBV12-4 to TRBJ2-5; D is tentatively TRBD1 or TRBD2 (6 bases each). This CDR3 has 16 amino acids. Trimming stripped 3 bases from V and 4 bases from J, with 18 bases between. For the CDR3, the DNA is TGTGCCAGCAGTTTCGCGCCGGGGGCTCTTCCAGAGACCCAGTACTTC. It codes for CASSFAPGALPETQYF.

This clonotype was counted ten times or more. The rearrangement uses TRBV7-2 and TRBJ1-5, with a tentative D call TRBD1 (6 bases). The germline V gene has CDR1 SGHTA and CDR2 FQGNSA. The CDR3 has 16 amino acids. Trimming cost V 5 bases and J 0 bases, with 14 bases left between them. CDR3 DNA sequence: TGTGCCAGCAGCCAAGGACAGAGGTATAGCAATCAGCCCCAGCATTTT. Its protein product is CASSQGQRYSNQPQHF.

This clonotype came up many times. The rearrangement uses TRBV27 and TRBJ2-7; D possibly corresponds to TRBD1 (6 bases). The germline V and J ends were trimmed by 5 bases and 2 bases, with 13 bases remaining between them. Germline V gene lookup returns CDR1 MNHEY and CDR2 SMNVEV (reference sequence). The CDR3 length is 14 residues. The CDR3 nucleotides are TGTGCCAGCAGTCCTTCGGACAGAGCCTACGAGCAGTACTTC. This sequence encodes CASSPSDRAYEQYF.

This clonotype was counted at least ten times. The chain recombines TRBV5-1 with TRBJ1-4; the D is unclear. Germline-derived CDR1 and CDR2 are SGHRS and YFSETQ. V was pared by 1 base and J by 8 bases, with 21 bases between. This CDR3 is built from 17 residues. This CDR3 reads CASSLLGFPTQEEKLFF. In DNA form, the CDR3 reads TGCGCCAGCAGCTTGCTGGGGTTCCCCACCCAAGAGGAAAAACTGTTTTTT.

This clonotype showed up many times. The chain joins TRBV12-3 or TRBV12-4 to TRBJ1-5, with D uncertain. V lost 5 bases to trimming and J lost 5 bases, with 10 bases between them. The CDR3 has 13 residues. The CDR3 sequence is CASSPPADQPQHF. The CDR3 region has the DNA TGTGCCAGCAGTCCACCGGCCGATCAGCCCCAGCATTTT.

The sample holds many counts of this clonotype. The rearrangement joins TRBV20-1 to TRBJ2-3, with 9 bases that match TRBD2. This CDR3 contains 13 residues. Germline CDR1 and CDR2: DFQATT and SNEGSKA (reference sequence). V gave up 6 bases and J gave up 5 bases; unmatched junction bases: 6. CDR3 protein: CSATSGRLDTQYF. The CDR3 DNA follows: TGCAGTGCCACGAGCGGGAGGTTAGATACGCAGTATTTT.